A single sample gave rise to the 8 T cell receptor beta chains below, sequenced in a study of cytomegalovirus exposure and HLA in healthy donors. 13 Jbeta primers and 60 Vbeta primers were used for the PCR. Using immunoSEQ multiplex PCR, the repertoire was profiled, and TCRdb retains in-frame clones only, with some absent. In the table there are some 130,000 clones, 60% to 80% of which are singletons. Sequencing was carried out using PBMCs. Source of these receptors: a man aged 30-40 years in good health and CMV-seronegative.

V gene TRBV7-2 combines with J gene TRBJ2-3; a possible D gene is TRBD2 (5 bases). The CDR3 sequence is 16 residues long. Germline CDR1 and CDR2: SGHTA and FQGNSA. V was pared by 1 base and J by 2 bases, with 13 bases between. CDR3 DNA: TGTGCCAGCAGCTTAGAGGCGGGCCCTTACACAGATACGCAGTATTTT. This encodes CASSLEAGPYTDTQYF.

The chain has TRBV5-1 and TRBJ1-3; TRBD1 is a possible D gene (5 bases). Germline lookup yields CDR1 SGHRS and CDR2 YFSETQ. This CDR3 is built from 13 residues. V was shortened by 4 bases and J by 4 bases, with 9 bases between the two germline ends. The CDR3 reads CASSPGGGNTIYF. The CDR3 region has the DNA TGCGCCAGCAGCCCGGGGGGAGGAAACACCATATATTTT.

This chain connects TRBV28 to TRBJ2-6; 8 nucleotides align to TRBD1. CDR1 MDHEN and CDR2 SYDVKM come from the germline V gene. Unmatched junction bases numbered 4, after V lost 7 bases and J lost 2 bases. CDR3 length equals 15 residues. As DNA, the CDR3 is TGTGCCAGCATTAAGACAGGGGCTGGGGCCAACGTCCTGACTTTC. This codes for CASIKTGAGANVLTF.

V usage is TRBV6-4 and J usage is TRBJ2-7; no clear D gene. V dropped 7 bases and J dropped 4 bases, with 11 bases sitting between them. This CDR3 is built from 12 residues. Per the germline V gene, CDR1 is MRHNA and CDR2 is SNTAGT. This chain's CDR3 is CASTEPRYEQYF. The CDR3 nucleotides are TGTGCCAGCACCGAGCCCCGGTACGAGCAGTACTTC.

The J gene is TRBJ2-2, the V gene TRBV30; 8 positions match TRBD2. This CDR3 is 16 amino acids long. V trimming: 2 bases; J trimming: 1 base; junction bases outside the gene matches: 6. Germline V gives CDR1 GTSNPN, CDR2 SVGIG (reference sequence). CDR3 sequence (DNA): TGTGCCTGGAGTACTTTACTAGCGGAGAACACCGGGGAGCTGTTTTTT. Protein: CAWSTLLAENTGELFF.

A single count supports this clone. The rearrangement links TRBV19 to TRBJ2-3, with TRBD2 identical over 8 bases. The CDR3 runs to 15 residues. Germline lookup yields CDR1 LNHDA and CDR2 SQIVND (reference sequence). J gave up 3 bases and V 5 bases, and 7 bases lay outside the gene matches. The CDR3 DNA is TGTGCCAGTAGTTTCCTAGCGGGTTTGACAGATACGCAGTATTTT. Amino acids: CASSFLAGLTDTQYF. Full variable domain (outside the CDR3, taken from reference TRBV19 and TRBJ2-3): DGGITQSPKYLFRKEGQNVTLSCEQNLNHDAMYWYRQDPGQGLRLIYYSQIVNDFQKGDIAEGYSVSREKKESFPLTVTSAQKNPTAFYLCASSFLAGLTDTQYFGPGTRLTVL.

The chain has TRBV9 and TRBJ2-3, with D uncertain. Germline V gene lookup returns CDR1 SGDLS and CDR2 YYNGEE. V was trimmed by 0 bases and J by 2 bases, leaving 10 bases between them. The CDR3 runs 15 residues. CDR3 residues: CASSVGASHTDTQYF. The CDR3 coding sequence is TGTGCCAGCAGCGTAGGAGCGTCCCACACAGATACGCAGTATTTT.

CDR3 loop: CASSHPESLPKSPLHF. The CDR3 DNA reads as TGTGCCAGCAGCCACCCGGAGTCCCTGCCAAAATCACCCCTCCACTTT. The chain joins TRBV7-8 to TRBJ1-6; D not resolved. The V end was cut by 5 bases, the J end by 10 bases, with 21 bases between. Germline V gene data show CDR1 as SGHVS and CDR2 as FQNEAQ. The CDR3 runs 16 residues.